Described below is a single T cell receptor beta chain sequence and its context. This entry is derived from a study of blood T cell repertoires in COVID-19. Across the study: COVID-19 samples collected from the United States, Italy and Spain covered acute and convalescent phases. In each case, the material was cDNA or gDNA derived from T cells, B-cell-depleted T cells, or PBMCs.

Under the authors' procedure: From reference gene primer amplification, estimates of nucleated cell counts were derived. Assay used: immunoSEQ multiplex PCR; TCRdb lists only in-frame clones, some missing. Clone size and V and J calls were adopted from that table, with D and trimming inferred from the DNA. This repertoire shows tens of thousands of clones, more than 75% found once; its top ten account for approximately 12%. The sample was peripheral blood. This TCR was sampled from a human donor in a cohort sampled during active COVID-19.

In nucleotides, the CDR3 is TGTGCCAGCAGCAATGGAAGGACAGCTGGCTACACCTTC. It yields the protein CASSNGRTAGYTF. The V gene is TRBV5-6, the J gene TRBJ1-2, with TRBD1 as a possible D gene (6 bases). The CDR3 has 13 residues. With 4 bases removed from V and 7 bases from J, the gap between germline ends came to 14 bases. Germline-derived CDR1 and CDR2 are SGHDT and YYEEEE. The whole variable domain, remainder taken from reference TRBV5-6 and TRBJ1-2, is DAGVTQSPTHLIKTRGQQVTLRCSPKSGHDTVSWYQQALGQGPQFIFQYYEEEERQRGNFPDRFSGHQFPNYSSELNVNALLLGDSALYLCASSNGRTAGYTFGSGTRLTVV.